This TCR beta chain was obtained from a study of blood T cell repertoires in COVID-19. Clones were sequenced by immunoSEQ multiplex PCR, and TCRdb holds only the in-frame ones, with some missing. This table has about 150,000 clones, around four fifths appearing once. Germline assignment: CDR1 SGDLS and CDR2 YYNGEE. The CDR3 runs to 16 residues. Trimming took 3 bases from V and 2 from J; bases not matched to a gene: 8. Recruitment covered about 26 US areas and drew participants whose ages spanned roughly 18 to 90 years. Categorization into cohorts depended on clinical history that participants reported. Among Cohort 3 donors, those recovered had two negative PCRs, clearance, or symptom resolution.

This receptor was taken from a woman aged 40-49 years who had recovered from COVID-19. The chain employs TRBV9 and TRBJ1-1; 9 bases agree with TRBD1. Specimen: PBMCs or T cells enriched from blood (not recorded which). The CDR3 sequence is CASSAPGTGINTEAFF. CDR3 sequence (DNA): TGTGCCAGCAGCGCCCCCGGGACAGGGATAAACACTGAAGCTTTCTTT.